The 3 T cell receptor beta chains below come from one sample, sequenced in a study of a mutant IDH1 vaccine in newly diagnosed glioma. Time point defined: week 11, during vaccination. Topical imiquimod was applied with each vaccine dose, which held 300 ug of mutant IDH1 20-mer peptide. Data came from immunoSEQ multiplex PCR; TCRdb stores just in-frame clones and leaves some out. The data contain 50,000 to 65,000 clones, roughly 90% of them singletons. What these receptors recognize is not known. The source was PBMCs, collected from a glioma patient whose treatment included an IDH1 peptide vaccine. Receptors originate from a man over 45 with glioma.

This clone has a single count. The rearrangement links TRBV9 to TRBJ2-4; D is possibly TRBD1 or TRBD2 (5 bases each). Germline lookup yields CDR1 SGDLS and CDR2 YYNGEE. V was shortened by 3 bases and J by 6 bases, with 7 bases between the two germline ends. The CDR3 extends over 12 amino acids. For the CDR3, the DNA is TGTGCCAGCAGCGGGGACGGAAACATTCAGTACTTC. Its protein is CASSGDGNIQYF.

V gene TRBV4-1 combines with J gene TRBJ2-5; D is undetermined. V dropped 4 bases and J dropped 0 bases, with 9 bases sitting between them. The CDR3 extends over 14 amino acids. Germline CDR1 and CDR2: MGHRA and YSYEKL. CDR3: CASSLYRNQETQYF. CDR3 nucleotides: TGCGCCAGCAGCCTTTACAGAAACCAAGAGACCCAGTACTTC.

The rearrangement links TRBV2 to TRBJ1-2, with 7 bases aligning to TRBD1. Germline CDR1 SNHLY, CDR2 FYNNEI. This CDR3 region has 13 residues. With 6 bases clipped from V and 5 bases from J, the junction kept 6 bases outside the gene matches. The CDR3 nucleotides read TGTGCCAGCAGGGACAGGCCACTTTATGGCTACACCTTC. Amino acid sequence: CASRDRPLYGYTF.